This TCR beta chain was found in a study of early T cells in non-severe SARS-CoV-2 infection. The CDR3 is 13 amino acids. Germline-derived CDR1 and CDR2 are LGHDT and YNNKEL (reference sequence). Losses at the gene ends were 3 bases for V and 2 bases for J; bases not matched to a gene: 1. As regards this clonotype: Its target is unknown.

The TCR library protocol attached unique molecular identifiers to the individual cDNA molecules. From the 5' RACE reads, TCRdb called clonotypes with MiXCR, one entry per CDR3 protein. The profile covers approximately 70,000 distinct CDR3 sequences, with roughly 4.8% appearing a single time and roughly 3.9% taken by the ten largest. Study outcomes and limitations: VDJdb matches were skewed toward anti-spike CD8 T cell responses.

The sequenced sample was whole blood, obtained at baseline. The clonotype originates from an adult who was a healthcare worker with PCR-confirmed SARS-CoV-2 infection or an uninfected control (not recorded which). The donor label of this sample is uncertain. This chain uses TRBV3-1 with TRBJ2-7; 7 bases align to TRBD1. CDR3 DNA sequence: TGTGCCAGCAGCCAGGGACAGCCCTACGAGCAGTACTTC. It translates to CASSQGQPYEQYF.